This T cell receptor beta chain was captured in a study of cytomegalovirus exposure and HLA in healthy donors. As for this clone: The antigen remains unidentified.

Study findings and constraints: Reported results showed that the classifier diagnosed cytomegalovirus status with high specificity and sensitivity. Overall, about 160 TCR beta chains were annotated as cytomegalovirus-associated.

CDR1 and CDR2 (germline): MNHNS, SASEGT. The V end lost 2 bases, the J end lost 7 bases, and 18 bases lay between the germline ends. The CDR3 loop spans 15 amino acids. The donors were members of the roughly 120-subject validation cohort (separate from the approximately 730-subject first cohort). This table comes from immunoSEQ multiplex PCR, and its TCRdb copy is limited to in-frame clones, with some not included. The sample includes about 67,000 clones, around 95% of them seen just once. The sequenced material came from PBMCs. V and J are TRBV6-1 and TRBJ2-7, with a possible D match to TRBD2 (5 bases). This clonotype was obtained from a woman younger than 35 in good health and CMV-seronegative. CDR3 bases: TGTGCCAGCAGTGAATCAACAGCCCTTACGGGGGAGCAGTACTTC. Protein product: CASSESTALTGEQYF.